This TCR beta chain was obtained from a study of blood T cell repertoires in COVID-19. Whole-study context: Italy, Spain and the United States were the sources of the convalescent and acute COVID-19 samples. In each case, the material was cDNA or gDNA derived from T cells, B-cell-depleted T cells, or PBMCs.

The length of the CDR3 is 15 residues. V was shortened by 6 bases and J by 8 bases, with 19 bases between the two germline ends. CDR1 is MDHEN and CDR2 is SYDVKM in the germline V gene. Authors' methods: Quantification of nucleated cells was approximated via reference gene primer amplification. Sequencing was performed with immunoSEQ multiplex PCR; in TCRdb, only in-frame clones are kept and a portion is missing. The DNA gave D and trimming, while V, J and clone size come from that table. The table has over 200,000 clones, about 91% seen once. V and J are TRBV28 and TRBJ1-4; D not resolved. Sequenced material: peripheral blood. This clonotype was obtained from a man aged 25-45 years with acute or convalescent COVID-19. The CDR3 here is CASSLSRVVREKLFF. DNA of the CDR3: TGTGCCAGCAGCCTGTCGAGGGTCGTCAGAGAAAAACTGTTTTTT.